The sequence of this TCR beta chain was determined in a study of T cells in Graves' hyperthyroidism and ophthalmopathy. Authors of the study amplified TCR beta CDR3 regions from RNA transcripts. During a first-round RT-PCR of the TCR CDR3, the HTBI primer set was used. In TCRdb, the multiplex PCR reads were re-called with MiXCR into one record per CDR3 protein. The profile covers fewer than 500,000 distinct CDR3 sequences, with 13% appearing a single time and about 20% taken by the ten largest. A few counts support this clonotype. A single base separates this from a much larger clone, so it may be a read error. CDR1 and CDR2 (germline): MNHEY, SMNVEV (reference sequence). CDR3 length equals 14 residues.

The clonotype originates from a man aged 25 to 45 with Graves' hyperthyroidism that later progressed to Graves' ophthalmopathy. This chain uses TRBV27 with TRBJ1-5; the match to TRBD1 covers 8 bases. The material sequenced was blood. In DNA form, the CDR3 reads TGTGCCCGCAGTTTTACAGGGGGGGGACAGCCCCAGCATTTT. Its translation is CARSFTGGGQPQHF.